Listed below are T cell receptor beta chains from one sample, sequenced in a study of human T cells and chemical hapten exposure. TCRdb re-called the RACE reads through MiXCR, storing one row per CDR3 protein. The sample includes approximately 370,000 distinct CDR3 sequences, 5.5% seen only once; the top ten take over 6.5%. Material: whole blood, obtained in connection with sensitization to the hapten diphenylcyclopropenone (DPC). Receptor source: a woman aged 18-29 years with alopecia areata. Some clones in this sample may be carry-over from other donors' samples. Both conserved end residues are part of each CDR3. A D gene is named only where the DNA matches it firmly. Expanded clones get a size class; other rows say once, few or many, or leave the size out.

J gene	D gene	V gene	clone size	CDR3 DNA	CDR3 protein
TRBJ1-2	TRBD1	TRBV7-9	many	TGTGCCAGCAGCTCTTCGTCGGACAGGAGCACTAACTATGGCTACACCTTC	CASSSSSDRSTNYGYTF
TRBJ2-2	NA	TRBV6-5	NA	TGTGCCAGCGGTTCAGAGACGAACACCGGGGAGCTGTTTTTT	CASGSETNTGELFF
TRBJ2-5	TRBD1	TRBV29-1	NA	TGCAGCGTAGCGGACAGGGGTGGAGAGACCCAGTACTTC	CSVADRGGETQYF
TRBJ1-3	NA	TRBV24-1	many	TGTGCTGGCCGGGGGTACTCTGGAAACACCATATATTTT	CAGRGYSGNTIYF
TRBJ2-7	TRBD2	TRBV4-1	many	TGCGCCAGCAGCCTTGGGACTAGCGAGCGGCAGTACTTC	CASSLGTSERQYF
TRBJ2-1	TRBD2	TRBV9	few	TGTGCCAGCAGCGTGCAAAGCGGGGGGGCCGTAAATGAGCAGTTCTTC	CASSVQSGGAVNEQFF
TRBJ2-3	NA	TRBV10-3	many	TGTGCCATCAGTGGCGGGGCAGGTGCAGATACGCAGTATTTT	CAISGGAGADTQYF
TRBJ2-7	NA	TRBV20-1	few	TGCAGTGCTGTAACGTCGGGACAAGGATCCTACGAGCAGTACTTC	CSAVTSGQGSYEQYF
TRBJ1-2	TRBD1	TRBV12-3/TRBV12-4	many	TGTGCCAGCAGTGACCGGGACAGGGCCTTCTATGGCTACACCTTC	CASSDRDRAFYGYTF
TRBJ1-5	NA	TRBV20-1	many	TGCAGTGCTAGTGCCCAATATAGCAATCAGCCCCAGCATTTT	CSASAQYSNQPQHF
TRBJ1-5	TRBD1	TRBV10-3	many	TGTGCCATCAGTCCAGGGGGCGCAAGCCAGCCCCAGCATTTT	CAISPGGASQPQHF
TRBJ1-5	TRBD1	TRBV12-3/TRBV12-4	NA	TGTGCCAGCAGTGCAGGGGGCATCCAGCCCCAGCATTTT	CASSAGGIQPQHF
TRBJ1-5	NA	TRBV15	many	TGTGCCACTGGGGCAGGGGGCAATCAGCCCCAGCATTTT	CATGAGGNQPQHF
TRBJ2-5	NA	TRBV5-1	NA	TGCGCCAGCAGCTTGGACTCGGGGGCTGCCCAAGAGACCCAGTACTTC	CASSLDSGAAQETQYF
TRBJ2-1	NA	TRBV9	few	TGTGCCAGCAGCGGGCCACTAGGTCCTGAGCAGTTCTTC	CASSGPLGPEQFF
TRBJ2-1	TRBD1	TRBV27	NA	TGTGCCAGCAGTCGGGGACAGGGGAACAATGAGCAGTTCTTC	CASSRGQGNNEQFF
TRBJ1-2	NA	TRBV29-1	few	TGCAGCGTTGAAGATCCTGGACTCGACTATGGCTACACCTTC	CSVEDPGLDYGYTF
TRBJ2-7	NA	TRBV6-1	NA	TGTGCCAGCAGTGAAGCGAGGGACTACGAGCAGTACTTC	CASSEARDYEQYF